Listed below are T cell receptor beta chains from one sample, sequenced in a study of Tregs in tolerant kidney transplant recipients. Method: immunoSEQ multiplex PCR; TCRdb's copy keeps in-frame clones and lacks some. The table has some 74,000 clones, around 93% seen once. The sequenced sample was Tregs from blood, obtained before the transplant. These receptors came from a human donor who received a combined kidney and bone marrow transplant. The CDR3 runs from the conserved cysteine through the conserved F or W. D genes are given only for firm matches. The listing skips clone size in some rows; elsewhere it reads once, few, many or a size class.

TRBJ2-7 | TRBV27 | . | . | CASSSRGISYEQYF | TGTGCCAGCAGTTCGAGGGGGATTTCCTACGAGCAGTACTTC
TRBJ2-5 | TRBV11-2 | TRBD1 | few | CASSLQGATRETQYF | TGTGCCAGCAGCTTGCAGGGGGCCACGCGAGAGACCCAGTACTTC
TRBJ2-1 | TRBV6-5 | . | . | CASSYSGLSNYNEQFF | TGTGCCAGCAGTTACTCGGGGCTATCAAACTACAATGAGCAGTTCTTC
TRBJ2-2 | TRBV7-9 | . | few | CASSDTGNTGELFF | TGTGCCAGCAGCGACACAGGGAACACCGGGGAGCTGTTTTTT
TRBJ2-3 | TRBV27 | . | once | CASSRRTPRASTDTQYF | TGTGCCAGCAGTCGCCGGACTCCAAGGGCTAGCACAGATACGCAGTATTTT
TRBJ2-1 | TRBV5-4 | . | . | CASSPRTSLGEQFF | TGTGCCAGCAGCCCGCGGACCAGCCTAGGTGAGCAGTTCTTC
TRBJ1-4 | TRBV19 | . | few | CASRRGGDEKLFF | TGTGCCAGTAGAAGGGGTGGAGATGAAAAACTGTTTTTT
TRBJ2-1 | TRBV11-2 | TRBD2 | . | CASSNHRGRAWNEQFF | TGTGCCAGCAGTAATCACCGCGGGAGGGCGTGGAATGAGCAGTTCTTC
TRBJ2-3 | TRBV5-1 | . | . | CASSFSTDTQYF | TGCGCCAGCAGCTTTAGCACAGATACGCAGTATTTT
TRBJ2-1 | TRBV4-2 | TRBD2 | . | CASSQVGLAGNEQFF | TGTGCCAGCAGCCAAGTGGGACTAGCGGGAAATGAGCAGTTCTTC
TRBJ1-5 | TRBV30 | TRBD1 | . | CAWSVGVRGHQPQHF | TGTGCCTGGAGTGTTGGGGTCAGGGGGCATCAGCCCCAGCATTTT
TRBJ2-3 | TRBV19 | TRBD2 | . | CASMTSGISTDTQYF | TGTGCCAGTATGACTAGCGGGATTAGCACAGATACGCAGTATTTT
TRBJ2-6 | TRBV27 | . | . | CASSSQFWLQSRANVLTF | TGTGCCAGCAGTTCGCAATTCTGGCTACAAAGTCGGGCCAACGTCCTGACTTTC
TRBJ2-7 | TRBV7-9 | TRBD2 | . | CASSILAGEGYEQYF | TGTGCCAGCAGCATACTAGCGGGAGAGGGCTACGAGCAGTACTTC
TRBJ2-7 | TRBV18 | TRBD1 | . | CASSSRDSYEQYF | TGTGCCAGCTCATCCCGGGACAGCTACGAGCAGTACTTC
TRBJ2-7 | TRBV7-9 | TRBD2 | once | CASSTTSGRGYEQYF | TGTGCCAGCAGCACTACTAGCGGGAGAGGATACGAGCAGTACTTC
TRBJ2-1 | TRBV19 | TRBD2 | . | CASSRLAGFSYNEQFF | TGTGCCAGTAGCAGACTAGCGGGTTTCTCCTACAATGAGCAGTTCTTC
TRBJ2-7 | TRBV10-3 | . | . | CAISPDRGSNYEQYF | TGTGCCATCAGTCCTGATCGGGGGTCAAACTACGAGCAGTACTTC
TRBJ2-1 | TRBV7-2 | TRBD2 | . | CAGEPGLADNEQFF | TGTGCCGGAGAACCGGGACTAGCGGACAATGAGCAGTTCTTC
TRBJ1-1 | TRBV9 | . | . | CASSSALNTEAFF | TGTGCCAGCAGCTCCGCTTTGAACACTGAAGCTTTCTTT
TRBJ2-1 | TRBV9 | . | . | CTSSATPYNEQFF | TGTACCAGCTCGGCCACCCCCTACAATGAGCAGTTCTTC
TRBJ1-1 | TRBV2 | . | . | CASSEWNTEAFF | TGTGCCAGCAGTGAATGGAACACTGAAGCTTTCTTT
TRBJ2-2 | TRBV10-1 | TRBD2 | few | CASSESLADTGELFF | TGCGCCAGCAGTGAGTCACTAGCGGACACCGGGGAGCTGTTTTTT
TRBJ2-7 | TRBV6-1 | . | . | CASSDPPSSYEQYF | TGTGCCAGCAGTGACCCGCCTAGCTCCTACGAGCAGTACTTC
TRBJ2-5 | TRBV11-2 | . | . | CASSFGETTGRETQYF | TGTGCCAGCAGCTTTGGGGAAACTACAGGAAGGGAGACCCAGTACTTC
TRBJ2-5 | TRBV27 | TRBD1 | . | CASRGTGVLQETQYF | TGTGCCAGCAGGGGGACAGGAGTCCTTCAAGAGACCCAGTACTTC